Shown below are 26 T cell receptor beta chains from a single sample sequenced in a study of T cell changes during pregnancy in multiple sclerosis. Sequenced by immunoSEQ multiplex PCR; TCRdb stores in-frame clones only, minus some. Among 30,000 to 40,000 clones listed, 70% to 90% were seen once. The specimen was CD8+ T cells from peripheral blood mononuclear cells, collected in the third trimester of pregnancy. These receptors were taken from a female donor with multiple sclerosis, enrolled in a pregnancy study.

The rearrangement uses TRBV7-9 and TRBJ2-7, with D perhaps TRBD1 (6 bases). Germline CDR1 is SEHNR and CDR2 is FQNEAQ (reference sequence). The CDR3 runs to 13 residues. Deletions cut 0 bases from V and 3 bases from J, with 6 bases between. This CDR3 is CASSLAGGYEQYF. CDR3 sequence (DNA): TGTGCCAGCAGCTTAGCAGGGGGCTACGAGCAGTACTTC.

The chain recombines TRBV4-3 with TRBJ2-7; tentatively, D is TRBD2 (6 bases). This CDR3 is built from 15 residues. V was trimmed by 4 bases and J by 3 bases, leaving 16 bases between them. Per the germline V gene, CDR1 is LGHNA and CDR2 is YSLEER. The CDR3 sequence: CASSLSGGGNYEQYF. DNA of the CDR3: TGCGCCAGCAGCCTATCAGGAGGAGGGAACTACGAGCAGTACTTC.

The gene calls are TRBV29-1 and TRBJ1-4; D is unclear. Trimming took off 7 bases at V and 0 bases at J, with 9 bases between the two ends. Germline V gene data show CDR1 as SQVTM and CDR2 as ANQGSEA. The CDR3 spans 13 residues. This CDR3 is CSGWGATNEKLFF. The CDR3 DNA is TGCAGCGGCTGGGGAGCAACTAATGAAAAACTGTTTTTT.

The rearrangement links TRBV7-2 to TRBJ2-6; TRBD1 agrees at 11 bases. Germline V gene data show CDR1 as SGHTA and CDR2 as FQGNSA. The V gene end was trimmed by 3 bases and the J gene end by 2 bases; junction bases not matched to a gene: 6. CDR3 length: 18 amino acids. The DNA for the CDR3 is TGTGCCAGCAGCTTTCTATTGGGACAGGGGGCTGGGGCCAACGTCCTGACTTTC. Its protein product is CASSFLLGQGAGANVLTF.

The chain links TRBV15 to TRBJ2-1; the match to TRBD1 covers 7 bases. CDR1 LNHNV and CDR2 YYDKDF come from the germline V gene (reference sequence). V dropped 1 base and J dropped 6; count of bases not matched to a gene: 6. This CDR3 has 15 amino acids. The CDR3 region is CATSRVDRVGNEQFF. The CDR3 DNA sequence: TGTGCCACCAGCAGAGTAGACAGGGTTGGCAATGAGCAGTTCTTC.

The chain is built from TRBV11-2 and TRBJ1-2; D unclear. CDR1 is SGHAT, CDR2 FQNNGV, per germline. The CDR3 contains 15 residues. Trimming stripped 5 bases from V and 4 bases from J, with 17 bases between. The CDR3 nucleotides are TGTGCCAGCAGCGGCCCGACACGGTGGCTCTATGGCTACACCTTC. Its protein product is CASSGPTRWLYGYTF.

This clone is medium-sized in the sample. The chain carries TRBV19 and TRBJ1-1; D is unclear. From germline, CDR1 is LNHDA and CDR2 SQIVND (reference sequence). The CDR3 length is 13 residues. V was cut by 5 bases and J by 3 bases, with 10 bases left in between. The CDR3 bases are TGTGCCAGTAGTTTTGGGAGGTACACTGAAGCTTTCTTT. Its protein product is CASSFGRYTEAFF.

CDR3 loop: CASSPAGAVYEQYF. The CDR3 DNA is TGTGCCAGCAGCCCCGCGGGGGCCGTTTACGAGCAGTACTTC. The chain links TRBV7-6 to TRBJ2-7, with D possibly matching TRBD2 (7 bases). The CDR3 totals 14 residues. Germline V gene data show CDR1 as SGHVS and CDR2 as FNYEAQ. The V and J ends lost 5 bases and 4 bases respectively, with 15 bases between them.

The chain employs TRBV2 and TRBJ2-7, with TRBD2 identical over 7 bases. Trimming took 4 bases from V and 4 from J; bases not matched to a gene: 4. CDR3 length: 13 residues. Germline CDR1 reads SNHLY; CDR2 reads FYNNEI. This chain's CDR3 is CASSGGTTYEQYF. The CDR3 DNA reads TGTGCCAGCAGTGGCGGGACTACTTACGAGCAGTACTTC.

V gene TRBV12-5 combines with J gene TRBJ2-7; possibly TRBD1 for D (6 bases). Germline values: CDR1 LGHNT, CDR2 FRNRAP. This CDR3 is 13 amino acids long. The V and J ends lost 4 bases and 5 bases respectively, with 12 bases between them. The CDR3 loop reads CASGWLQGDEQYF. DNA of the CDR3: TGTGCTAGTGGTTGGCTACAGGGAGACGAGCAGTACTTC. The entire variable domain, with the rest obtained from reference TRBV12-5 and TRBJ2-7, is as follows: DARVTQTPRHKVTEMGQEVTMRCQPILGHNTVFWYRQTMMQGLELLAYFRNRAPLDDSGMPKDRFSAEMPDATLATLKIQPSEPRDSAVYFCASGWLQGDEQYFGPGTRLTVT.

V is TRBV2 and J is TRBJ2-3, with 8 nucleotides matching TRBD1. Trimming took 10 bases from V and 3 from J; bases not matched to a gene: 12. The CDR3 has 15 amino acids. The germline CDR1 and CDR2 sequences are SNHLY and FYNNEI. This CDR3 reads CAIYYPGQDTDTQYF. In nucleotides, the CDR3 is TGTGCCATCTATTATCCGGGACAGGATACAGATACGCAGTATTTT.

This sequence joins TRBV7-9 and TRBJ1-5, with 7 positions matching TRBD1. The CDR3 runs 14 residues. From germline, CDR1 is SEHNR and CDR2 FQNEAQ (reference sequence). The V segment lost 5 bases and the J segment 5 bases; nucleotides outside the gene matches: 6. The CDR3 here is CASSGTAIDQPQHF. CDR3 sequence (DNA): TGTGCCAGCAGCGGGACAGCAATCGATCAGCCCCAGCATTTT.

The chain combines TRBV7-8 with TRBJ2-7, with D possibly TRBD1 on 5 matching bases. V was clipped by 0 bases and J by 3 bases, with 15 bases between them. This CDR3 comprises 16 residues. CDR1 SGHVS and CDR2 FQNEAQ come from the germline V gene. CDR3 region: CASSLAPRARGYEQYF. Here the CDR3 DNA reads TGTGCCAGCAGCTTAGCGCCGCGAGCTAGGGGCTACGAGCAGTACTTC.

The V and J genes are TRBV10-1 and TRBJ2-1; D may be TRBD1 (5 bases). The CDR3 totals 15 residues. Trimming shortened V by 7 bases and J by 5 bases, and 18 bases separated the two germline ends. Germline V gives CDR1 WNHNN, CDR2 SYGVQD (reference sequence). The CDR3 sequence: CASKTTRGSDNEQFF. The CDR3 DNA is TGCGCCAGCAAAACGACAAGGGGTAGTGACAATGAGCAGTTCTTC.

The chain combines TRBV10-3 with TRBJ2-7; possible D gene TRBD2, 6 bases. The germline CDR1 and CDR2 sequences are ENHRY and SYGVKD. CDR3 length: 13 residues. Trimming left V 10 bases short and J 2 bases short, with 15 bases between. The CDR3 loop reads CATEGTRAYEQYF. DNA of the CDR3: TGTGCCACGGAGGGGACGAGGGCCTACGAGCAGTACTTC.

V is TRBV6-5 and J is TRBJ2-7, with D possibly TRBD1 on 6 matching bases. Germline-derived CDR1 and CDR2 are MNHEY and SVGAGI. V was trimmed by 6 bases and J by 5 bases, leaving 14 bases between them. The CDR3 has 13 amino acids. This chain's CDR3 is CASRQGEGDEQYF. CDR3 coding DNA: TGTGCCAGCAGACAGGGAGAAGGGGACGAGCAGTACTTC.

This rearrangement joins TRBV10-2 to TRBJ1-2; a weak D match, TRBD1 (5 bases). The germline gives CDR1 WSHSY, CDR2 SAAADI. The germline V and J ends were trimmed by 8 bases and 4 bases, with 17 bases remaining between them. The CDR3 has 14 residues. CDR3 in amino acids: CASYPTGGSYGYTF. Written as DNA, the CDR3 is TGCGCCAGCTACCCAACCGGGGGTTCCTATGGCTACACCTTC.

The genes are TRBV7-2 and TRBJ1-4; D is ambiguous. Germline-derived CDR1 and CDR2 are SGHTA and FQGNSA. The V end was cut by 1 base, the J end by 5 bases, with 5 bases between. The length of the CDR3 is 13 residues. For the CDR3, the DNA is TGTGCCAGCAGCTTAGAGCGGAATGAAAAACTGTTTTTT. It specifies CASSLERNEKLFF.

CDR3 sequence (DNA): TGTGCCAGCAGCTTAGCCGCGGGGGGGCTGAATCGGGGCAAAAACATTCAGTACTTC. Residues: CASSLAAGGLNRGKNIQYF. The chain has TRBV7-6 and TRBJ2-4; TRBD2 aligns across 9 bases. This CDR3 has 19 residues. Looked up from germline, CDR1 is SGHVS and CDR2 is FNYEAQ. The V and J ends lost 0 bases and 3 bases, in that order; junction bases with no gene match: 12. Using reference TRBV7-6 and TRBJ2-4 for the parts outside the CDR3, the full variable domain is GAGVSQSPRYKVTKRGQDVALRCDPISGHVSLYWYRQALGQGPEFLTYFNYEAQQDKSGLPNDRFSAERPEGSISTLTIQRTEQRDSAMYRCASSLAAGGLNRGKNIQYFGAGTRLSVL.

The CDR3 DNA reads TGCAGCGTTGAGTGGGACACTTCTGCTCCTAACTATGGCTACACCTTC. Encoded protein: CSVEWDTSAPNYGYTF. J is TRBJ1-2 and V is TRBV29-1; D is possibly TRBD1 (6 bases). Germline CDR1 is SQVTM and CDR2 is ANQGSEA. V lost 3 bases and J 0 bases, leaving 17 bases between the germline ends. CDR3 length: 16 amino acids.

The chain has TRBV6-4 and TRBJ2-1; 13 bases are a match to TRBD2. V shed 3 bases and J 5 bases; nucleotides not matched to a gene: 1. Germline V CDR1 and CDR2: MRHNA, SNTAGT. This CDR3 contains 15 residues. In DNA, the CDR3 is TGTGCCAGCAGTGAGACTAGCGGGGGGAACAATGAGCAGTTCTTC. It translates to CASSETSGGNNEQFF.

The rearrangement links TRBV7-2 to TRBJ2-7; a weak D match, TRBD2 (6 bases). Germline V CDR1 and CDR2: SGHTA, FQGNSA. The ends were cut back, 1 base at V and 7 bases at J, with 14 bases in the middle. The CDR3 runs to 14 residues. The CDR3 DNA reads TGTGCCAGCAGCTTAGTCCCATCAGGGAGGGAGCAGTACTTC. Translation: CASSLVPSGREQYF.

The chain employs TRBV10-2 and TRBJ1-2; possibly TRBD1 for D (5 bases). V was clipped by 10 bases and J by 5 bases, with 17 bases between them. The CDR3 runs 13 residues. Germline CDR1 reads WSHSY; CDR2 reads SAAADI. CDR3 DNA: TGCGCCACCGAAGAAGCGGGGCTATATGGCTACACCTTC. Protein product: CATEEAGLYGYTF.

V and J are TRBV18 and TRBJ2-3; TRBD2 might be the D (6 bases). V was shortened by 3 bases and J by 10 bases, with 11 bases between the two germline ends. CDR3 length: 12 amino acids. Germline CDR1 reads KGHSH; CDR2 reads LQKENI. CDR3 in amino acids: CASSPDPGAQYF. DNA of the CDR3: TGTGCCAGCTCACCGGACCCGGGAGCGCAGTATTTT. Together with reference TRBV18 and TRBJ2-3, the CDR3 gives the full variable domain: NAGVMQNPRHLVRRRGQEARLRCSPMKGHSHVYWYRQLPEEGLKFMVYLQKENIIDESGMPKERFSAEFPKEGPSILRIQQVVRGDSAAYFCASSPDPGAQYFGPGTRLTVL.

J is TRBJ1-1 and V is TRBV6-5, with D perhaps TRBD1 (5 bases). V lost 2 bases to trimming and J lost 4 bases, with 11 bases between them. The CDR3 runs to 14 residues. Per germline, CDR1 MNHEY and CDR2 SVGAGI. The CDR3 loop reads CASSYDAGGTEAFF. The CDR3 DNA reads TGTGCCAGCAGTTACGATGCGGGGGGCACTGAAGCTTTCTTT.

This chain joins TRBV2 and TRBJ2-7, with a weak D call TRBD1 (6 bases). Trimming stripped 3 bases from V and 2 bases from J, with 17 bases between. The germline CDR1 and CDR2 sequences are SNHLY and FYNNEI. The CDR3 sequence is 16 residues long. DNA for the CDR3: TGTGCCAGCAGTGAGGGGGCGGTCGCGAATACCTACGAGCAGTACTTC. Translated: CASSEGAVANTYEQYF. Filled out from reference TRBV2 and TRBJ2-7, the complete variable domain reads EPEVTQTPSHQVTQMGQEVILRCVPISNHLYFYWYRQILGQKVEFLVSFYNNEISEKSEIFDDQFSVERPDGSNFTLKIRSTKLEDSAMYFCASSEGAVANTYEQYFGPGTRLTVT.